The 32 T cell receptor beta chains in this list originate from one sample, sequenced in a study of PD-1 blockade in classical Hodgkin lymphoma. The assay was immunoSEQ multiplex PCR, and TCRdb's table has in-frame clones only and misses some. The table shows 30,000 to 40,000 clones, with around nine tenths occurring only once. Relapse after autologous stem cell transplantation occurred in every patient, and brentuximab vedotin exposure varied. Magnetic negative selection was used to purify CD4+ T cells from PBMCs that had been thawed. The sequencing used CD4+ T cells from blood, collected at baseline. The origin of the receptors is a human donor with classical Hodgkin lymphoma.

The chain is built from TRBV29-1 and TRBJ2-7; TRBD1 matches at 9 bases. Trimming took 4 bases from V and 5 from J; bases not matched to a gene: 6. The CDR3 spans 13 residues. Germline V gene data show CDR1 as SQVTM and CDR2 as ANQGSEA. CDR3 sequence: CSVAPTGGDEQYF. CDR3 nucleotides: TGCAGCGTTGCCCCGACAGGGGGGGACGAGCAGTACTTC.

This clone was seen a few times. The gene calls are TRBV2 and TRBJ2-7; 9 positions match TRBD1. The CDR3 totals 15 residues. J gave up 0 bases and V 6 bases, and 6 bases lay outside the gene matches. Germline CDR1 is SNHLY and CDR2 is FYNNEI. The CDR3 spells CASSRTGGLSYEQYF. CDR3 DNA: TGTGCCAGCAGCCGAACAGGGGGCCTCTCCTACGAGCAGTACTTC. Variable domain in full (rest from reference TRBV2 and TRBJ2-7): EPEVTQTPSHQVTQMGQEVILRCVPISNHLYFYWYRQILGQKVEFLVSFYNNEISEKSEIFDDQFSVERPDGSNFTLKIRSTKLEDSAMYFCASSRTGGLSYEQYFGPGTRLTVT.

V is TRBV11-1 and J is TRBJ1-1; tentative D call: TRBD1 (5 bases). With 5 bases removed from V and 2 bases from J, the gap between germline ends came to 12 bases. From germline, CDR1 is SGHAT and CDR2 FQDESV (reference sequence). The CDR3 loop spans 14 amino acids. As DNA, the CDR3 is TGTGCCAGCAGCGACTTCGACAGTAACACTGAAGCTTTCTTT. Amino acid sequence: CASSDFDSNTEAFF.

The genes are TRBV19 and TRBJ1-2; D may be TRBD1 (6 bases). The V end lost 7 bases, the J end lost 8 bases, and 14 bases lay between the germline ends. The CDR3 covers 12 residues. Looked up from germline, CDR1 is LNHDA and CDR2 is SQIVND (reference sequence). The DNA for the CDR3 is TGTGCCAGTATCGGGGGGGCTGCGGGCTACACCTTC. This gives the protein CASIGGAAGYTF.

This sequence joins TRBV5-4 and TRBJ2-1; 8 nucleotides line up with TRBD1. Germline V CDR1 and CDR2: SGHNT, YYREEE (reference sequence). This CDR3 is 15 amino acids long. V shed 4 bases, J shed 4 bases, and the junction held 7 bases outside the gene matches. The CDR3 DNA is TGTGCCAGCAGCACCGGGACAGGAGCTTACAATGAGCAGTTCTTC. Translation: CASSTGTGAYNEQFF.

The chain links TRBV28 to TRBJ2-5; D call uncertain. The germline gives CDR1 MDHEN, CDR2 SYDVKM. This CDR3 comprises 11 residues. Deletions cut 7 bases from V and 7 bases from J, with 10 bases between. CDR3 DNA: TGTGCCAGCACCCATAAGTGGACCCAGTACTTC. This encodes CASTHKWTQYF.

This clone was picked up a small number of times. The J gene is TRBJ1-5, the V gene TRBV7-9; D perhaps matches TRBD1 (6 bases). Deletions cut 5 bases from V and 4 bases from J, with 12 bases between. From germline, CDR1 is SEHNR and CDR2 FQNEAQ (reference sequence). The CDR3 is 14 amino acids. The DNA for the CDR3 is TGTGCCAGCAGCGTGGACAGCTCGAATCAGCCCCAGCATTTT. Amino acids: CASSVDSSNQPQHF.

The V call is TRBV7-2, the J call TRBJ1-4, with D possibly being TRBD1 (6 bases). Germline values: CDR1 SGHTA, CDR2 FQGNSA. The CDR3 has 17 residues. V lost 2 bases and J 5 bases, leaving 18 bases between the germline ends. Here the CDR3 reads CASSLYGYRVRNEKLFF. The DNA of the CDR3 is TGTGCCAGCAGCTTATACGGCTACAGGGTGAGGAATGAAAAACTGTTTTTT. The full variable domain, with the rest looked up from reference TRBV7-2 and TRBJ1-4, is GAGVSQSPSNKVTEKGKDVELRCDPISGHTALYWYRQSLGQGLEFLIYFQGNSAPDKSGLPSDRFSAERTGGSVSTLTIQRTQQEDSAVYLCASSLYGYRVRNEKLFFGSGTQLSVL.

The chain recombines TRBV6-1 with TRBJ2-1, with a possible D match to TRBD2 (6 bases). There are 14 residues in the CDR3. Germline CDR1 reads MNHNS; CDR2 reads SASEGT. The V gene lost 3 bases and the J gene lost 6 bases, with 12 bases spanning the gap. The CDR3 sequence is CASSEGGFSNEQFF. CDR3 nucleotides: TGTGCCAGCAGTGAGGGGGGTTTCAGCAATGAGCAGTTCTTC.

The chain combines TRBV7-6 with TRBJ1-1, with a tentative D call TRBD1 (5 bases). The V gene's germline CDR1 is SGHVS and CDR2 FNYEAQ. Trimming cost V 5 bases and J 1 base, with 8 bases left between them. The CDR3 loop spans 13 amino acids. Here the CDR3 reads CASSLRGNTEAFF. The DNA for the CDR3 is TGTGCCAGCAGCCTAAGGGGGAACACTGAAGCTTTCTTT. The full variable domain, completed using reference TRBV7-6 and TRBJ1-1, is GAGVSQSPRYKVTKRGQDVALRCDPISGHVSLYWYRQALGQGPEFLTYFNYEAQQDKSGLPNDRFSAERPEGSISTLTIQRTEQRDSAMYRCASSLRGNTEAFFGQGTRLTVV.

CDR3 nucleotides: TGCAGCGTGATAGGGACTAGCGGAGTCTCCTACGAGCAGTACTTC. This gives the protein CSVIGTSGVSYEQYF. The V call is TRBV29-1, the J call TRBJ2-7; 11 bases line up with TRBD2. Germline V gene lookup returns CDR1 SQVTM and CDR2 ANQGSEA. The CDR3 totals 15 residues. V lost 6 bases and J lost 0; bases outside the gene matches: 7.

The chain has TRBV6-4 and TRBJ2-1, with TRBD2 identical over 7 bases. V trimming: 5 bases; J trimming: 0 bases; junction bases outside the gene matches: 7. The CDR3 extends over 16 amino acids. CDR1 is MRHNA, CDR2 SNTAGT, per germline. The CDR3 DNA is TGTGCCAGCAGTAGGATTGGCGGGAGCTCCTACAATGAGCAGTTCTTC. Its translation is CASSRIGGSSYNEQFF.

The V and J genes are TRBV6-1 and TRBJ2-2; D perhaps matches TRBD1 (6 bases). Trimming left V 2 bases short and J 5 bases short, with 12 bases between. This CDR3 comprises 15 residues. Looked up from germline, CDR1 is MNHNS and CDR2 is SASEGT. In nucleotides, the CDR3 is TGTGCCAGCAGTGAAAAACAGGGTAGAACCGGGGAGCTGTTTTTT. This sequence encodes CASSEKQGRTGELFF.

This chain joins TRBV19 and TRBJ2-5; D possibly corresponds to TRBD2 (7 bases). CDR1 is LNHDA, CDR2 SQIVND, per germline (reference sequence). The V gene lost 6 bases and the J gene lost 7 bases, with 15 bases spanning the gap. The CDR3 length is 13 residues. DNA of the CDR3: TGTGCCAGTAGCCTCTGGGGGGGCCGGACCCAGTACTTC. Translated, it gives CASSLWGGRTQYF.

In the case of this clone: A read error may account for a junction end that differs from germline. The rearrangement uses TRBV19 and TRBJ2-3; D might be TRBD2 (5 bases). The CDR3 totals 12 residues. Germline CDR1 is LNHDA and CDR2 is SQIVND (reference sequence). The CDR3 DNA sequence: TGTGCCAGTAGTTTCAGCGGACCTTGGAAGATTTTT. Its protein product is CASSFSGPWKIF.

The V and J genes are TRBV10-2 and TRBJ1-6; D ambiguous. The CDR3 has 17 amino acids. Germline V gene sequence: CDR1 WSHSY, CDR2 SAAADI. The ends were cut back, 0 bases at V and 11 bases at J, with 20 bases in the middle. CDR3 sequence (DNA): TGCGCCAGCAGTGAGTCCATGGGGAGTGTAGGCTTGACACCCCTCCACTTT. Amino acid sequence: CASSESMGSVGLTPLHF.

V and J are TRBV29-1 and TRBJ2-1; tentative D call: TRBD1 (5 bases). Germline V gives CDR1 SQVTM, CDR2 ANQGSEA. The CDR3 is 11 amino acids. V dropped 7 bases and J dropped 7 bases, with 11 bases sitting between them. This CDR3 reads CSAGQGNEQFF. The CDR3 region has the DNA TGCAGCGCCGGACAAGGGAATGAGCAGTTCTTC.

This sequence joins TRBV19 and TRBJ1-2; 8 nucleotides match TRBD1. The CDR3 runs 15 residues. The V gene's germline CDR1 is LNHDA and CDR2 SQIVND (reference sequence). V shed 5 bases and J 4 bases; nucleotides not matched to a gene: 9. CDR3 sequence: CASSPPDRGPYGYTF. Here the CDR3 DNA reads TGTGCCAGTAGTCCTCCCGACAGGGGTCCCTATGGCTACACCTTC.

This sequence joins TRBV7-9 and TRBJ2-3; D gene uncertain. V was clipped by 8 bases and J by 2 bases, with 14 bases between them. The germline V gene encodes CDR1 SEHNR and CDR2 FQNEAQ (reference sequence). The CDR3 runs 14 residues. The CDR3 reads CASSPQKLTDTQYF. In nucleotides, the CDR3 is TGTGCCAGCTCCCCCCAGAAACTCACAGATACGCAGTATTTT.

The chain combines TRBV7-8 with TRBJ2-4; D is unclear. Germline V CDR1 and CDR2: SGHVS, FQNEAQ. This CDR3 is built from 15 residues. Trimming left V 0 bases short and J 1 base short, with 7 bases between. The CDR3 region has the DNA TGTGCCAGCAGCTTAGCAGCCGGGGCCAAAAACATTCAGTACTTC. This sequence encodes CASSLAAGAKNIQYF.

This rearrangement joins TRBV4-1 to TRBJ2-7; D might be TRBD2 (6 bases). Germline CDR1 reads MGHRA; CDR2 reads YSYEKL. Trimming removed 1 base at V and 1 base at J, with 11 bases between. This CDR3 is built from 15 residues. CDR3: CASSQAVSGSYEQYF. CDR3 coding DNA: TGCGCCAGCAGCCAAGCGGTAAGCGGGTCCTACGAGCAGTACTTC.

This chain joins TRBV18 and TRBJ1-1, with D tentatively TRBD1 (6 bases). Trimming took 3 bases from V and 1 from J, leaving 9 bases between them. Germline CDR1 KGHSH, CDR2 LQKENI. CDR3 length: 14 residues. DNA for the CDR3: TGTGCCAGCTCACCCAGGGGCCCGAACACTGAAGCTTTCTTT. Its protein is CASSPRGPNTEAFF.

V usage is TRBV30 and J usage is TRBJ2-7, with 7 bases identical to TRBD2. V was clipped by 1 base and J by 2 bases; unmatched bases: 2. The CDR3 is 13 amino acids. Germline assignment: CDR1 GTSNPN and CDR2 SVGIG (reference sequence). DNA for the CDR3: TGTGCCTGGAGTGGGACTAGTCCCTACGAGCAGTACTTC. Amino acid sequence: CAWSGTSPYEQYF. Using reference TRBV30 and TRBJ2-7 for the parts outside the CDR3, the full variable domain is SQTIHQWPATLVQPVGSPLSLECTVEGTSNPNLYWYRQAAGRGLQLLFYSVGIGQISSEVPQNLSASRPQDRQFILSSKKLLLSDSGFYLCAWSGTSPYEQYFGPGTRLTVT.

The chain employs TRBV5-1 and TRBJ2-1, with 9 positions matching TRBD2. With V trimmed by 6 bases and J by 0 bases, 7 bases remained unmatched. The CDR3 covers 16 residues. The V gene's germline CDR1 is SGHRS and CDR2 YFSETQ. The CDR3 DNA reads as TGCGCCAGCACTCTTCTAGCGGGGAACTCCTACAATGAGCAGTTCTTC. Translation gives CASTLLAGNSYNEQFF.

The V call is TRBV6-5, the J call TRBJ1-5, with 7 nucleotides matching TRBD1. Germline lookup yields CDR1 MNHEY and CDR2 SVGAGI. Unmatched junction bases numbered 9, after V lost 6 bases and J lost 7 bases. The CDR3 totals 14 residues. The CDR3 DNA follows: TGTGCCAGCAGGCCCTCGACAGGGTTCCAGCCCCAGCATTTT. The encoded protein is CASRPSTGFQPQHF.

J is TRBJ1-1 and V is TRBV28; 8 bases match TRBD1. Germline V CDR1 and CDR2: MDHEN, SYDVKM. The trim removed 4 bases at V and 9 bases at J, leaving 7 bases unmatched. This CDR3 is built from 13 residues. The CDR3 spells CASSSPTGEQAFF. In DNA form, the CDR3 reads TGTGCCAGCAGTTCCCCGACAGGGGAGCAAGCTTTCTTT.

The rearrangement uses TRBV7-6 and TRBJ2-2, with 14 bases aligning to TRBD2. The CDR3 has 16 amino acids. Germline V lookup: CDR1 SGHVS, CDR2 FNYEAQ. Trimming took 4 bases from V and 7 from J; bases not matched to a gene: 5. CDR3 nucleotide sequence: TGTGCCAGCAGCTCAAGACTAGCGGGAGGGTACGGGGAGCTGTTTTTT. Encoded protein: CASSSRLAGGYGELFF.

V usage is TRBV7-9 and J usage is TRBJ1-3; 9 bases map to TRBD1. Germline lookup yields CDR1 SEHNR and CDR2 FQNEAQ (reference sequence). The V gene end was trimmed by 0 bases and the J gene end by 3 bases; junction bases not matched to a gene: 3. The CDR3 is made up of 16 amino acids. The CDR3 region has the DNA TGTGCCAGCAGCTTAGCTACAGGGGGCCGTGGAAACACCATATATTTT. Protein product: CASSLATGGRGNTIYF.

The V gene is TRBV27, the J gene TRBJ2-7; 7 positions agree with TRBD1. J was trimmed by 1 base and V by 2 bases; bases with no gene match: 17. Looked up from germline, CDR1 is MNHEY and CDR2 is SMNVEV (reference sequence). The CDR3 is 19 residues long. CDR3 protein: CASSLKFFPRDSASYEQYF. The CDR3 coding sequence is TGTGCCAGCAGTTTAAAATTTTTCCCTCGGGACAGTGCTTCCTACGAGCAGTACTTC.

CDR3 nucleotide sequence: TGTGCCAGCAGTTTATATTTTTTGCGTGGGAGGATTATCTACGAGCAGTACTTC. Its translation is CASSLYFLRGRIIYEQYF. The chain joins TRBV28 to TRBJ2-7, with a tentative D call TRBD2 (6 bases). There are 18 residues in the CDR3. Germline loops: CDR1 MDHEN, CDR2 SYDVKM. V was pared by 1 base and J by 3 bases, with 22 bases between.

The J gene is TRBJ1-5, the V gene TRBV12-5, with D possibly matching TRBD1 (6 bases). CDR3 length: 16 residues. Per the germline V gene, CDR1 is LGHNT and CDR2 is FRNRAP. V lost 5 bases and J 3 bases, leaving 17 bases between the germline ends. The DNA for the CDR3 is TGTGCTAGTGGTCCTGGTCGGACAGTGGACAATCAGCCCCAGCATTTT. Its protein is CASGPGRTVDNQPQHF.

This chain uses TRBV20-1 with TRBJ2-3; the D is unclear. Germline values: CDR1 DFQATT, CDR2 SNEGSKA (reference sequence). V lost 3 bases to trimming and J lost 14 bases, with 15 bases between them. The CDR3 is 11 amino acids. CDR3 sequence (DNA): TGCAGTGCTAGGACCGGGCCCAACCGGTATTTT. It codes for CSARTGPNRYF.